This entry lists 10 T cell receptor beta chains sequenced from one sample in a study of T cell responses to AZD1222 COVID-19 vaccine. Clones were read by immunoSEQ multiplex PCR, and TCRdb kept only the in-frame ones, dropping some. The sample holds some 130,000 clones; 75% to 90% are singletons and the top ten take approximately 1.6%. This sample comprised peripheral blood, obtained on day 0 of AZD1222 vaccination. These receptor sequences come from an adult in good health.

The gene calls are TRBV29-1 and TRBJ2-7; no definite D call. The ends were cut back, 2 bases at V and 0 bases at J, with 8 bases in the middle. Germline V CDR1 and CDR2: SQVTM, ANQGSEA. This CDR3 has 13 amino acids. CDR3 region: CSVESMSSYEQYF. As DNA, the CDR3 is TGCAGCGTTGAATCCATGAGCTCCTACGAGCAGTACTTC.

This chain links TRBV30 with TRBJ1-5; D is ambiguous. The CDR3 runs 16 residues. The V end was cut by 4 bases, the J end by 6 bases, with 22 bases between. Per the germline V gene, CDR1 is GTSNPN and CDR2 is SVGIG (reference sequence). CDR3 in amino acids: CAWTKSPIPFAQPQHF. CDR3 DNA sequence: TGTGCCTGGACCAAAAGTCCTATACCCTTCGCTCAGCCCCAGCATTTT.

The chain joins TRBV6-5 to TRBJ2-1; D remains ambiguous. Trimming pared 0 bases from V and 1 base from J, leaving 10 bases between. Germline loops: CDR1 MNHEY, CDR2 SVGAGI. The CDR3 covers 16 residues. This CDR3 reads CASSYSNRHSYNEQFF. The CDR3 DNA follows: TGTGCCAGCAGTTACTCAAATCGCCATTCCTACAATGAGCAGTTCTTC.

This clone was recorded at least ten times. This rearrangement joins TRBV6-5 to TRBJ2-7; 8 nucleotides align to TRBD1. Per the germline V gene, CDR1 is MNHEY and CDR2 is SVGAGI. The CDR3 totals 14 residues. The V segment lost 6 bases and the J segment 4 bases; nucleotides outside the gene matches: 8. The DNA for the CDR3 is TGTGCCAGCAGGGAGGACAGGGTAAAGTACGAGCAGTACTTC. Translating it yields CASREDRVKYEQYF.

The sample holds one count of this clone. The chain joins TRBV24-1 to TRBJ1-6; D is unclear. CDR3 length: 12 amino acids. Germline CDR1 and CDR2: KGHDR and SFDVKD. V dropped 1 base and J dropped 12 bases, with 6 bases sitting between them. The CDR3 region is CATSDLRGPLHF. The DNA of the CDR3 is TGTGCCACCAGTGATTTACGGGGACCCCTCCACTTT.

Only a few counts were recorded for this clone. The chain uses TRBV6-5 and TRBJ1-3; D remains unclear. Trimming stripped 2 bases from V and 3 bases from J, with 8 bases between. The CDR3 consists of 14 residues. CDR1 is MNHEY, CDR2 SVGAGI, per germline. CDR3 bases: TGTGCCAGCAGTTACCGCCGCATTGGAAACACCATATATTTT. Translating gives CASSYRRIGNTIYF.

The genes are TRBV18 and TRBJ1-2; TRBD1 might be the D (5 bases). Trimming removed 4 bases from V and 5 bases from J, with 8 bases in between. Germline-derived CDR1 and CDR2 are KGHSH and LQKENI. There are 12 residues in the CDR3. CDR3 sequence (DNA): TGTGCCAGCTCACAGACAGATTATGGCTACACCTTC. It codes for CASSQTDYGYTF.

This clone was seen just once. The chain recombines TRBV7-6 with TRBJ2-3; the D is unclear. Per the germline V gene, CDR1 is SGHVS and CDR2 is FNYEAQ. The V end was cut by 5 bases, the J end by 3 bases, with 18 bases between. The CDR3 consists of 16 residues. CDR3 in DNA: TGTGCCAGCAGCCCGAGATTGGGGAAGTCAACAGATACGCAGTATTTT. This translates into CASSPRLGKSTDTQYF. The variable domain in full, with the rest retrieved from reference TRBV7-6 and TRBJ2-3, is GAGVSQSPRYKVTKRGQDVALRCDPISGHVSLYWYRQALGQGPEFLTYFNYEAQQDKSGLPNDRFSAERPEGSISTLTIQRTEQRDSAMYRCASSPRLGKSTDTQYFGPGTRLTVL.

The chain has TRBV29-1 and TRBJ1-2; D not resolved. V shed 7 bases and J shed 6 bases, with 9 bases lying between them. This CDR3 comprises 10 residues. Germline assignment: CDR1 SQVTM and CDR2 ANQGSEA. CDR3 loop: CSAGVDGYTF. For the CDR3, the DNA is TGCAGCGCCGGAGTGGATGGCTACACCTTC. Filled out from reference TRBV29-1 and TRBJ1-2, the complete variable domain reads SAVISQKPSRDICQRGTSLTIQCQVDSQVTMMFWYRQQPGQSLTLIATANQGSEATYESGFVIDKFPISRPNLTFSTLTVSNMSPEDSSIYLCSAGVDGYTFGSGTRLTVV.

V and J are TRBV5-1 and TRBJ2-7; no reliable D call. There are 14 residues in the CDR3. Trimming took 5 bases from V and 0 from J, leaving 12 bases between them. Germline-derived CDR1 and CDR2 are SGHRS and YFSETQ. The CDR3 DNA reads as TGCGCCAGCAGTCTTAGTGGCAGCTCCTACGAGCAGTACTTC. This sequence encodes CASSLSGSSYEQYF. The variable domain in full, completed from reference TRBV5-1 and TRBJ2-7, reads KAGVTQTPRYLIKTRGQQVTLSCSPISGHRSVSWYQQTPGQGLQFLFEYFSETQRNKGNFPGRFSGRQFSNSRSEMNVSTLELGDSALYLCASSLSGSSYEQYFGPGTRLTVT.